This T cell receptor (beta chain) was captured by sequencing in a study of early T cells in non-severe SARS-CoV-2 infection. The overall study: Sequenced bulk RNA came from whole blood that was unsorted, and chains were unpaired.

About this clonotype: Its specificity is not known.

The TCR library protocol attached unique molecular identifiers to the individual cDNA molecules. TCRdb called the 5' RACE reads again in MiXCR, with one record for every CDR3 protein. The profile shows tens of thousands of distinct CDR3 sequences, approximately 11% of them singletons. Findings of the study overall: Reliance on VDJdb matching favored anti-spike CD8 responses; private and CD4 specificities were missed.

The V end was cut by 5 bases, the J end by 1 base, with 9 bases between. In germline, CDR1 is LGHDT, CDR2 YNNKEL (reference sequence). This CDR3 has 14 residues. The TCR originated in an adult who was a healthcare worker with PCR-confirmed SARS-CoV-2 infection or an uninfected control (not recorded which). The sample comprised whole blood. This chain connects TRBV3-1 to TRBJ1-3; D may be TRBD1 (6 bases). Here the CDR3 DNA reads TGTGCCAGCAGCACGCAGGGGTCTGGAAACACCATATATTTT. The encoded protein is CASSTQGSGNTIYF.